Listed here are 20 T cell receptor beta chains from one sample, sequenced in a study of blood T cell repertoires in COVID-19 (dated by TCRdb to between 2020 and 2021). The protocol used for the library was the immunoSEQ multiplex PCR assay. The source is immuneACCESS, and TCRdb retained only in-frame sequences with V and J called. Part of the clones is not carried over; for the studies checked, unresolved V genes explain less than half of this, and the remainder is unexplained. In this sample the table shows about 400,000 clones, 80% to 90% of which occur a single time. The ten largest clonotypes hold 0.95% to 1.5% of the sample. The sequenced sample consisted of peripheral blood. These receptors originate from a man aged 35-49 years with acute or convalescent COVID-19.

The CDR3 reads CASSPPGAYGYTF. In DNA form, the CDR3 reads TGTGCCAGCTCACCACCGGGAGCTTATGGCTACACCTTC. The V call is TRBV18, the J call TRBJ1-2; D remains unclear. V lost 0 bases and J lost 5, with 7 bases in between. Per the germline V gene, CDR1 is KGHSH and CDR2 is LQKENI. This CDR3 has 13 residues.

This clone was observed once. The chain joins TRBV27 to TRBJ2-7; the match to TRBD2 covers 7 bases. CDR3 length: 15 amino acids. V lost 3 bases and J lost 2; bases outside the gene matches: 7. The germline CDR1 and CDR2 sequences are MNHEY and SMNVEV (reference sequence). CDR3 region: CASSFWGGDTYEQYF. The CDR3 DNA follows: TGTGCCAGCAGTTTCTGGGGGGGAGACACCTACGAGCAGTACTTC.

CDR3 sequence: CASSLGSAKKETQYF. The CDR3, as DNA: TGTGCCAGCAGTTTAGGTAGCGCAAAAAAAGAGACCCAGTACTTC. The genes are TRBV27 and TRBJ2-5; D perhaps matches TRBD2 (5 bases). This CDR3 is 15 amino acids long. Germline assignment: CDR1 MNHEY and CDR2 SMNVEV (reference sequence). The germline V and J ends were trimmed by 2 bases and 3 bases, with 13 bases remaining between them.

This clone came up once. The chain is built from TRBV9 and TRBJ2-7; 7 nucleotides match TRBD1. The trim removed 3 bases at V and 6 bases at J, leaving 18 bases unmatched. This CDR3 region has 17 residues. Germline CDR1 reads SGDLS; CDR2 reads YYNGEE. For the CDR3, the DNA is TGTGCCAGCAGCGCAAACCCCGGCCTCAGAACAGGGGCCGAGCAGTACTTC. This translates into CASSANPGLRTGAEQYF.

This clone appeared a few times. The V and J genes are TRBV15 and TRBJ1-5; D remains ambiguous. Trimming left V 2 bases short and J 4 bases short, with 9 bases between. This CDR3 contains 14 residues. The germline V gene encodes CDR1 LNHNV and CDR2 YYDKDF (reference sequence). The CDR3 sequence is CATSRNPGNQPQHF. CDR3 sequence (DNA): TGTGCCACCAGCAGAAATCCGGGAAATCAGCCCCAGCATTTT.

The J gene is TRBJ1-1, the V gene TRBV12-3 or TRBV12-4; D unresolved. The CDR3 runs 12 residues. The V end lost 3 bases, the J end lost 5 bases, and 7 bases lay between the germline ends. The CDR3, as DNA: TGTGCCAGCAGTTTGTACGGTACTGAAGCTTTCTTT. Its translation: CASSLYGTEAFF.

The chain is built from TRBV4-3 and TRBJ1-5; D is uncertain. In germline, CDR1 is LGHNA, CDR2 YSLEER. Trimming removed 0 bases at V and 2 bases at J, with 5 bases between. This CDR3 region has 14 residues. The CDR3 DNA follows: TGCGCCAGCAGCCAAGACAGTGGCAATCAGCCCCAGCATTTT. Residues: CASSQDSGNQPQHF.

The chain's CDR3 is CASSLYSNTEAFF. CDR3 nucleotides: TGTGCCAGCAGTTTATACTCGAACACTGAAGCTTTCTTT. The chain is built from TRBV28 and TRBJ1-1; no clear D gene. CDR3 length: 13 amino acids. Germline CDR1 is MDHEN and CDR2 is SYDVKM. V dropped 1 base and J dropped 1 base, with 4 bases sitting between them.

The CDR3 is CASITRDRGQGTEAFF. Here the CDR3 DNA reads TGTGCCAGCATTACTCGGGACAGGGGGCAGGGAACTGAAGCTTTCTTT. The V call is TRBV6-4, the J call TRBJ1-1, with 12 bases fitting TRBD1. The CDR3 has 16 residues. The germline CDR1 and CDR2 sequences are MRHNA and SNTAGT. The V segment lost 7 bases and the J segment 5 bases; nucleotides outside the gene matches: 11.

The V call is TRBV2, the J call TRBJ1-2; no clear D. Germline CDR1 reads SNHLY; CDR2 reads FYNNEI. Deletions cut 6 bases from V and 3 bases from J, with 23 bases between. The CDR3 consists of 17 residues. CDR3 sequence: CASSAILRSQSDYGYTF. The CDR3 DNA sequence: TGTGCCAGCAGCGCGATATTGAGATCTCAATCGGACTATGGCTACACCTTC.

CDR3: CASSYSEGGNSPLHF. CDR3 in DNA: TGTGCCAGCAGTTACTCGGAGGGAGGTAATTCACCCCTCCACTTT. The chain is built from TRBV6-6 and TRBJ1-6; D gene unclear. The CDR3 has 15 residues. Germline V gene lookup returns CDR1 MNHNY and CDR2 SVGAGI (reference sequence). V was cut by 0 bases and J by 6 bases, with 9 bases left in between.

The chain employs TRBV2 and TRBJ1-5, with D possibly matching TRBD1 (6 bases). The germline V and J ends were trimmed by 5 bases and 7 bases, with 12 bases remaining between them. Germline lookup yields CDR1 SNHLY and CDR2 FYNNEI. There are 13 residues in the CDR3. The CDR3 sequence is CASSTGLGQPQHF. The CDR3, as DNA: TGTGCCAGCAGTACAGGGTTGGGGCAGCCCCAGCATTTT.

J is TRBJ2-1 and V is TRBV4-2, with 11 bases fitting TRBD2. V was clipped by 2 bases and J by 7 bases; unmatched bases: 10. CDR1 is LGHNA, CDR2 YNFKEQ, per germline. This CDR3 spans 17 amino acids. The CDR3 DNA sequence: TGTGCCAGCAGCCAAACTCAGACTAGCGGGGCCCAGAATGAGCAGTTCTTC. It yields the protein CASSQTQTSGAQNEQFF.

J is TRBJ2-7 and V is TRBV7-9, with TRBD1 matching 10 bases. Trimming removed 5 bases from V and 3 bases from J; junction bases left unmatched: 13. CDR1 is SEHNR and CDR2 is FQNEAQ in the germline V gene (reference sequence). CDR3 length: 17 residues. CDR3 DNA sequence: TGTGCCAGCAGCCAGGACAGGGGGTCCCAAAAGTTCTACGAGCAGTACTTC. Amino acids: CASSQDRGSQKFYEQYF.

This clone appeared a few times. This chain uses TRBV4-2 with TRBJ2-6; 7 bases match TRBD1. CDR3 length equals 16 residues. Germline V CDR1 and CDR2: LGHNA, YNFKEQ. Trimming cost V 1 base and J 0 bases; bases outside gene matches: 0. The CDR3: CASSQGQGSGANVLTF. As DNA, the CDR3 is TGTGCCAGCAGCCAAGGACAGGGCTCTGGGGCCAACGTCCTGACTTTC.

The chain links TRBV18 to TRBJ1-3, with D maybe TRBD1 (5 bases). The CDR3 is made up of 17 amino acids. In germline, CDR1 is KGHSH, CDR2 LQKENI. Deletions cut 4 bases from V and 0 bases from J, with 16 bases between. The CDR3 region is CASSREYTGHSGNTIYF. The CDR3 region has the DNA TGTGCCAGCTCACGAGAGTATACAGGACACTCTGGAAACACCATATATTTT.

The V and J genes are TRBV11-2 and TRBJ2-1, with 8 bases matching TRBD1. CDR1 and CDR2 from the germline V gene are SGHAT and FQNNGV. This CDR3 contains 14 residues. The J segment lost 9 bases and the V segment lost 5 bases, leaving 9 bases of the junction unmatched. The CDR3 nucleotides are TGTGCCAGCAGCCAACAGGGACAGGTGGGTGAGCAGTTCTTC. Residues: CASSQQGQVGEQFF.

This sequence joins TRBV5-4 and TRBJ2-2, with D perhaps TRBD1 (6 bases). Germline-derived CDR1 and CDR2 are SGHNT and YYREEE (reference sequence). CDR3 length: 14 amino acids. Trimming shortened V by 3 bases and J by 1 base, and 7 bases separated the two germline ends. The CDR3 DNA reads as TGTGCCAGCAGCTGGGACAAGAACACCGGGGAGCTGTTTTTT. This sequence encodes CASSWDKNTGELFF.

This chain connects TRBV28 to TRBJ1-2, with a possible D match to TRBD1 (5 bases). Trimming shortened V by 3 bases and J by 8 bases, and 10 bases separated the two germline ends. Per the germline V gene, CDR1 is MDHEN and CDR2 is SYDVKM. CDR3 length: 12 residues. The chain's CDR3 is CASSFGGPGYTF. The CDR3 nucleotides are TGTGCCAGCAGTTTCGGGGGTCCCGGCTACACCTTC.

The chain uses TRBV2 and TRBJ2-7, with 7 bases that match TRBD1. The germline V gene has CDR1 SNHLY and CDR2 FYNNEI. After removal of 6 bases from V and 2 bases from J, the junction contained 4 bases not matched to a gene. The CDR3 covers 13 residues. CDR3 sequence: CASRTGSTYEQYF. DNA of the CDR3: TGTGCCAGCAGGACAGGGTCAACCTACGAGCAGTACTTC.